A selection of T cell receptor beta chains follows, all from one sample in a study. TCRdb recomputed calls from the 5' RACE reads with MiXCR, one row per CDR3 protein. In the table there are 30,000 to 40,000 distinct CDR3 sequences, about a quarter of which are singletons. The sequenced material came from naive CD4+ T cells sorted from a lymph node. Every receptor here comes from a female donor with breast cancer. CDR3s include the opening cysteine and the closing phenylalanine or tryptophan. Fields, in order: V gene, clone size, D gene, J gene, CDR3 protein, CDR3 DNA. The D gene is left open where the match is weak. Size is stated for part of the rows, as once, few or many counts, or as a class when the clone is expanded.

TRBV5-1	few	TRBD1	TRBJ2-7	CASSSRGSEEQYF	TGCGCCAGCAGCTCCAGGGGGTCCGAGGAGCAGTACTTC
TRBV7-2	many	.	TRBJ1-4	CASSPTYQNEKLFF	TGTGCCAGCAGCCCTACATACCAGAATGAAAAACTGTTTTTT
TRBV6-5	few	.	TRBJ1-5	CASRKNGPYGSRNQPQHF	TGTGCCAGCAGGAAGAACGGACCGTACGGCTCTCGCAATCAGCCCCAGCATTTT
TRBV7-2	.	.	TRBJ2-2	CASSSGTTTYTGELFF	TGTGCCAGCAGCTCCGGGACCACAACGTACACCGGGGAGCTGTTTTTT
TRBV7-3	few	TRBD1	TRBJ1-1	CASSLAGGNTEAFF	TGTGCCAGCAGCTTGGCAGGGGGAAACACTGAAGCTTTCTTT
TRBV6-5	few	TRBD2	TRBJ2-1	CASSYELAGNNEQFF	TGTGCCAGCAGTTACGAGTTAGCGGGTAACAATGAGCAGTTCTTC
TRBV12-3/TRBV12-4	.	TRBD1	TRBJ2-7	CASSHASTGYYEQYF	TGTGCCAGCAGTCATGCCTCGACAGGGTACTACGAGCAGTACTTC
TRBV5-1	.	TRBD1	TRBJ1-1	CASSLRTGDYNTEAFF	TGCGCCAGCAGCCTTCGGACAGGGGACTATAACACTGAAGCTTTCTTT
TRBV2	.	.	TRBJ1-6	CASSDRRFSYNSPLHF	TGTGCCAGCAGTGATAGGCGGTTCTCCTATAATTCACCCCTCCACTTT
TRBV4-3	few	TRBD2	TRBJ2-7	CARMTSGRKEEQYF	TGCGCCAGGATGACTAGCGGGAGAAAGGAAGAGCAGTACTTC
TRBV7-3	.	TRBD2	TRBJ2-3	CASSSRTSGGIDTQYF	TGTGCCAGCAGCTCTCGGACTAGCGGGGGCATAGATACGCAGTATTTT
TRBV3-1	few	.	TRBJ2-7	CASSQGFSYEQYF	TGTGCCAGCAGCCAGGGGTTCTCCTACGAGCAGTACTTC
TRBV7-6	few	TRBD1	TRBJ2-6	CASGLGQGTGANVLTF	TGTGCCAGCGGCCTGGGACAGGGCACTGGGGCCAACGTCCTGACTTTC
TRBV5-1	few	TRBD2	TRBJ2-7	CASSLGNSGRGDEQYF	TGCGCCAGCAGCTTGGGGAATAGCGGGAGAGGAGACGAGCAGTACTTC
TRBV7-9	.	.	TRBJ2-1	CASSLALAGRYNEQFF	TGTGCCAGCAGCTTAGCGCTGGCGGGAAGGTACAATGAGCAGTTCTTC
TRBV4-1	.	.	TRBJ2-1	CASSQEAGTYNEQFF	TGCGCCAGCAGCCAAGAGGCGGGGACATACAATGAGCAGTTCTTC
TRBV21-1	few	.	TRBJ1-1	CASSMGTDPCEAFF	TGTGCCAGCAGCATGGGGACCGACCCTTGTGAAGCTTTCTTT
TRBV6-1	.	TRBD2	TRBJ2-5	CASGPGLAALQETQYF	TGTGCCAGCGGCCCGGGACTAGCGGCACTCCAAGAGACCCAGTACTTC
TRBV28	few	TRBD2	TRBJ2-3	CASSFSGTSGPSSTDTQYF	TGTGCCAGCAGTTTTTCCGGGACTAGCGGGCCATCTAGCACAGATACGCAGTATTTT
TRBV9	.	TRBD1	TRBJ2-5	CASSRTGTDQETQYF	TGTGCCAGCAGCAGGACAGGGACGGACCAAGAGACCCAGTACTTC
TRBV5-1	few	.	TRBJ2-1	CASSFVGGGDNEQFF	TGCGCCAGCAGCTTTGTCGGGGGTGGAGACAATGAGCAGTTCTTC
TRBV5-1	few	.	TRBJ2-7	CASSQRSTGIYEQYF	TGCGCCAGCAGCCAAAGGTCAACAGGTATCTACGAGCAGTACTTC
TRBV10-1	.	.	TRBJ1-5	CASSGNSNQPQHF	TGCGCCAGCAGTGGTAACAGCAATCAGCCCCAGCATTTT
TRBV24-1	.	TRBD1	TRBJ1-6	CATSDRTGLNSPLHF	TGTGCCACCAGTGATCGGACAGGATTGAATTCACCCCTCCACTTT